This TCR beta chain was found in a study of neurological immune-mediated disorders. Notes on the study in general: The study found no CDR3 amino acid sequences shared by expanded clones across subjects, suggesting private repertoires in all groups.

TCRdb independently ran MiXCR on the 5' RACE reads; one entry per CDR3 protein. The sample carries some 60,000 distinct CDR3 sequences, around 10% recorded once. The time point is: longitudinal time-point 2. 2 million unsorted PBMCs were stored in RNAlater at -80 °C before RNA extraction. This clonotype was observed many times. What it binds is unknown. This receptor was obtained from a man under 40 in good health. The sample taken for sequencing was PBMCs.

The CDR3 loop is CASSRGLAEIQETQYF. In DNA, the CDR3 is TGTGCCAGCAGTCGGGGACTAGCGGAAATACAAGAGACCCAGTACTTC. This sequence joins TRBV28 and TRBJ2-5; 11 bases are shared with TRBD2. The CDR3 sequence is 16 residues long. CDR1 and CDR2 from the germline V gene are MDHEN and SYDVKM. The V segment lost 5 bases and the J segment 2 bases; nucleotides outside the gene matches: 7.